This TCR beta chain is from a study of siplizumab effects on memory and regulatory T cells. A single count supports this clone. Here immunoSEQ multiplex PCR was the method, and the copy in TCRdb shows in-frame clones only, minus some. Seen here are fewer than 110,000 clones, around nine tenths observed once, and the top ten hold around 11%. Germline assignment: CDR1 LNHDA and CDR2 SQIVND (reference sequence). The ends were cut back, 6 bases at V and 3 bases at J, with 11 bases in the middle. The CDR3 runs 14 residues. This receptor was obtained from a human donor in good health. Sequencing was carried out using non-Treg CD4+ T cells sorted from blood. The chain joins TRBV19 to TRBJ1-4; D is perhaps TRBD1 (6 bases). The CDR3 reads CASRQGTANEKLFF. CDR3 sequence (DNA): TGTGCCAGTAGGCAGGGGACGGCTAATGAAAAACTGTTTTTT.